This T cell receptor beta chain came from a study of Graves' ophthalmopathy and Graves' hyperthyroidism. As for this clonotype: Its antigen is not identified.

Study findings and constraints: Ophthalmopathy progression prediction by the model yielded a sensitivity of 55% to 71% and a specificity of under 80%. Blood contained most expanded thyroid clonotypes exceeding 0.001 frequency.

Trimming shortened V by 6 bases and J by 3 bases, and 14 bases separated the two germline ends. CDR1 is WSHSY, CDR2 SAAADI, per germline. The CDR3 covers 14 residues. Transcripts of RNA were the source for amplifying TCR beta CDR3 regions. HTBI-primed first-round RT-PCR preceded second-round multiplex PCR. Using its own MiXCR run on the multiplex PCR reads, TCRdb lists one record per CDR3 protein. The table lists roughly 700,000 distinct CDR3 sequences, around 40% of them singletons. This chain joins TRBV10-2 and TRBJ2-5; D perhaps matches TRBD1 (5 bases). The sequencing input was peripheral blood. The receptor was isolated from an adult man with Graves' ophthalmopathy. In DNA form, the CDR3 reads TGCGCCAGCAGCGATGCTGGGGCCAAAGAGACCCAGTACTTC. Its translation is CASSDAGAKETQYF.